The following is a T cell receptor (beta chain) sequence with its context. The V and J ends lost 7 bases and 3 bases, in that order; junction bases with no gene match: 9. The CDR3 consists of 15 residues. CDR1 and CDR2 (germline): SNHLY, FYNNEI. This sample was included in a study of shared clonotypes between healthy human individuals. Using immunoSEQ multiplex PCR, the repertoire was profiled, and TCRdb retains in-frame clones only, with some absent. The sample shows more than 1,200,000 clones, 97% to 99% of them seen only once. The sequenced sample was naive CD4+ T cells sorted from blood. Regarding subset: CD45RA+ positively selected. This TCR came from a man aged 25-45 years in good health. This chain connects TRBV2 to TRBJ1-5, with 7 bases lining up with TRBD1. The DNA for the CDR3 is TGTGCCAGCACCTTGGGACAGTTCCCCAATCAGCCCCAGCATTTT. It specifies CASTLGQFPNQPQHF.